These 18 T cell receptor beta chains came from one sample sequenced in a study of molecular identifiers for immune sequencing clone quantification. Using its own MiXCR run on the PCR reads, TCRdb lists one record per CDR3 protein. The repertoire holds 250,000 to 350,000 distinct CDR3 sequences, with about a fifth as singletons. Material for sequencing was naive CD8+ T cells from blood, with Jurkat cell RNA spiked in. Subset: FACS-sorted CD8+CD4-CCR7+CD45RA+ naive T cells. The receptors here all came from a human donor in good health. Some libraries in this study had Jurkat cell RNA spiked in.

With respect to this clonotype: A much larger clone lies a single base off, so this may be a read error. The chain employs TRBV6-2 or TRBV6-3 and TRBJ2-1, with a tentative D call TRBD2 (5 bases). This CDR3 comprises 13 residues. From germline, CDR1 is MNHEY and CDR2 SVGEGT. V lost 5 bases and J lost 14, with 19 bases in between. This CDR3 reads CASSHLTSPPEFF. CDR3 nucleotide sequence: TGTGCCAGCAGTCACTTAACTAGTCCTCCAGAGTTCTTC.

This rearrangement joins TRBV7-9 to TRBJ2-1, with D possibly being TRBD1 or TRBD2 (7 bases each). Germline V gives CDR1 SEHNR, CDR2 FQNEAQ (reference sequence). V was cut by 5 bases and J by 9 bases, with 26 bases left in between. This CDR3 spans 17 amino acids. The CDR3 sequence is CASSRHRGDRNFFEQFF. The CDR3 coding sequence is TGTGCCAGCAGCCGACATCGGGGGGACAGAAACTTCTTTGAGCAGTTCTTC.

This clonotype has at least ten counts. This chain connects TRBV28 to TRBJ1-1, with D unresolved. Germline V gene lookup returns CDR1 MDHEN and CDR2 SYDVKM. The V end lost 5 bases, the J end lost 3 bases, and 16 bases lay between the germline ends. The CDR3 contains 15 residues. CDR3 nucleotides: TGTGCCAGCAGTCGAAATTGGCAGGCGGACACTGAAGCTTTCTTT. This encodes CASSRNWQADTEAFF.

This clonotype was detected many times. The rearrangement uses TRBV4-3 and TRBJ2-7; perhaps TRBD1 as D (6 bases). Looked up from germline, CDR1 is LGHNA and CDR2 is YSLEER. This CDR3 is 16 amino acids long. V lost 0 bases to trimming and J lost 0 bases, with 12 bases between them. Written as DNA, the CDR3 is TGCGCCAGCAGCCAAGATTTTACAGGGTTCTCCTACGAGCAGTACTTC. It yields the protein CASSQDFTGFSYEQYF.

This clonotype was seen many times. The chain is built from TRBV7-6 and TRBJ2-5, with TRBD1 identical over 7 bases. Germline assignment: CDR1 SGHVS and CDR2 FNYEAQ. V gave up 5 bases and J gave up 1 base; unmatched junction bases: 7. The CDR3 is 15 residues long. CDR3 nucleotide sequence: TGTGCCAGCAGCCACCCTGACAGGGCCCAAGAGACCCAGTACTTC. As protein: CASSHPDRAQETQYF.

In regard to this clonotype: One end of the junction is discordant with germline, which a read error may explain. The rearrangement uses TRBV19 and TRBJ1-1, with D perhaps TRBD1 (5 bases). The CDR3 runs 13 residues. From germline, CDR1 is LNHDA and CDR2 SQIVND (reference sequence). As DNA, the CDR3 is TGTGCCACCTCGGGGGGACTGAACACTGAAGCTCTCTTT. This encodes CATSGGLNTEALF.

With respect to this clonotype: A clone one base away is much larger, so this may be a read error. Lacking the conserved final phenylalanine or tryptophan, this CDR3 likely reflects a read error. This chain joins TRBV12-3 or TRBV12-4 and TRBJ2-3; TRBD1 aligns across 7 bases. CDR3 size: 15 residues. J was trimmed by 1 base and V by 5 bases; bases with no gene match: 6. CDR3 amino acids: CASSPDRPGTDTQYL. Here the CDR3 DNA reads TGTGCCAGCAGTCCGGACAGGCCAGGCACAGATACGCAGTATCTT.

As to this clonotype: The junction differs from germline at one of its ends, possibly a read error. This chain connects TRBV20-1 to TRBJ2-4, with D tentatively TRBD2 (6 bases). The germline V gene has CDR1 DFQATT and CDR2 SNEGSKA (reference sequence). The CDR3 totals 14 residues. In DNA form, the CDR3 reads TGCAGTGCTAGAGATATCGGCGGGGAAAACATTCGGTACTTC. Its translation: CSARDIGGENIRYF.

With regard to this clonotype: A much larger clone differs by one base, so this may be a read error. The chain has TRBV4-1 and TRBJ2-1; D uncertain. Germline V lookup: CDR1 MGHRA, CDR2 YSYEKL. The CDR3 is 16 amino acids. For the CDR3, the DNA is TGCGCCAGCAGCCAAGATTCGGCGAACCTATACAATGGGCAGTTCTTC. It is translated as CASSQDSANLYNGQFF.

This clonotype was observed a handful of times. CDR3 DNA sequence: TGTGCCAGCGCCATGGAGAATCAGCCCCAGCATTTT. It codes for CASAMENQPQHF. This chain joins TRBV7-9 and TRBJ1-5; no definite D call. Trimming pared 8 bases from V and 4 bases from J, leaving 9 bases between. CDR1 and CDR2 (germline): SEHNR, FQNEAQ (reference sequence). This CDR3 has 12 residues.

Regarding this clonotype: A read error may explain this, as a much larger clone is one base away. J is TRBJ2-5 and V is TRBV6-6; 8 nucleotides match TRBD2. V lost 5 bases to trimming and J lost 5 bases; unmatched junction nucleotides: 7. In germline, CDR1 is MNHNY, CDR2 SVGAGI (reference sequence). The CDR3 covers 14 residues. In nucleotides, the CDR3 is TGTGCCAGCAGTCGACGGGGGGGGGGTGAGACCCAGTACTTC. This gives the protein CASSRRGGGETQYF.

The rearrangement joins TRBV7-9 to TRBJ2-7; D is perhaps TRBD1 (7 bases). V was trimmed by 1 base and J by 0 bases, leaving 13 bases between them. The length of the CDR3 is 16 residues. Germline V gives CDR1 SEHNR, CDR2 FQNEAQ (reference sequence). CDR3 DNA sequence: TGTGCCAGCAGCTTAGGGGCGGGACAGATCTCCTACGAGCAGTACTTC. Translation gives CASSLGAGQISYEQYF.

This clonotype was picked up many times. The chain links TRBV18 to TRBJ2-7, with 8 bases identical to TRBD2. Germline V gives CDR1 KGHSH, CDR2 LQKENI. Germline trimming cut 3 bases from V and 3 bases from J; bases unmatched to any gene: 4. This CDR3 contains 14 residues. The CDR3 nucleotides read TGTGCCAGCTCACCCAGCGGGGGCCTCTACGAGCAGTACTTC. Translated: CASSPSGGLYEQYF.

This clonotype appeared many times. The V and J genes are TRBV27 and TRBJ2-3, with 9 positions matching TRBD2. The CDR3 totals 16 residues. V lost 5 bases and J lost 0; bases outside the gene matches: 6. Germline V gives CDR1 MNHEY, CDR2 SMNVEV (reference sequence). The DNA for the CDR3 is TGTGCCAGCAGTCCTCTAGCGGGACTTAGCACAGATACGCAGTATTTT. Amino acid sequence: CASSPLAGLSTDTQYF.

In this sample, this clonotype turned up many times. The rearrangement uses TRBV7-2 and TRBJ2-3, with D uncertain. The germline V gene encodes CDR1 SGHTA and CDR2 FQGNSA. This CDR3 region has 14 residues. Trimming pared 0 bases from V and 6 bases from J, leaving 10 bases between. CDR3 in amino acids: CASSLAPLRDTQYF. The CDR3 nucleotides read TGTGCCAGCAGCTTAGCGCCACTCCGGGATACGCAGTATTTT.

Ten or more counts support this clonotype. The chain has TRBV6-5 and TRBJ1-1, with D maybe TRBD1 (6 bases). Germline-derived CDR1 and CDR2 are MNHEY and SVGAGI. The CDR3 loop spans 14 amino acids. Trimming stripped 2 bases from V and 2 bases from J, with 9 bases between. The CDR3 bases are TGTGCCAGCAGTTACAGTGGGACAAACACTGAAGCTTTCTTT. Its protein is CASSYSGTNTEAFF.

This clonotype was counted many times. J is TRBJ2-2 and V is TRBV9; D remains unclear. V gave up 7 bases and J gave up 6 bases, with 7 bases separating them. The germline CDR1 and CDR2 sequences are SGDLS and YYNGEE. The CDR3 sequence is 11 residues long. The CDR3 bases are TGTGCCAGCTCATGGGCCGGGGAGCTGTTTTTT. Encoded protein: CASSWAGELFF. Based on the CDR3 plus reference TRBV9 and TRBJ2-2, the full variable domain is DSGVTQTPKHLITATGQRVTLRCSPRSGDLSVYWYQQSLDQGLQFLIQYYNGEERAKGNILERFSAQQFPDLHSELNLSSLELGDSALYFCASSWAGELFFGEGSRLTVL.

This clonotype was recorded many times. The chain links TRBV19 to TRBJ1-1, with D possibly being TRBD1 (6 bases). The CDR3 runs to 15 residues. Trimming pared 5 bases from V and 4 bases from J, leaving 17 bases between. Germline V gene lookup returns CDR1 LNHDA and CDR2 SQIVND (reference sequence). In nucleotides, the CDR3 is TGTGCCAGTAGTCCAGATGGGGGCTGGGGCACTGAAGCTTTCTTT. This sequence encodes CASSPDGGWGTEAFF.